These T cell receptor beta chains were read from a single sample in a study of cytomegalovirus exposure and HLA in healthy donors. TCRdb's table, derived via immunoSEQ multiplex PCR, lists solely in-frame clones and lacks some. The sample includes about 210,000 clones, roughly four fifths of them seen just once. The sample consisted of PBMCs. These receptors originate from a man aged 40-49 years in good health and CMV-seropositive. Each CDR3 is given with its conserved first and last residue. Each record gives: V gene, D gene, clone size, J gene, CDR3 DNA, CDR3 protein. D genes are given only for firm matches. Size values are once, few and many counts, or a class for expanded clones, and some rows have none.

v_gene: TRBV15
d_gene: -
abundance: -
j_gene: TRBJ2-2
CDR3nt: TGTGCCACCAGCAGAGGGGTGGGAGCGGTTAGAACCGGGGAGCTGTTTTTT
CDR3aa: CATSRGVGAVRTGELFF

v_gene: TRBV2
d_gene: -
abundance: -
j_gene: TRBJ2-5
CDR3nt: TGTGCCAGCAGTGAGTCGGTAGCGCTGTACCAAGAGACCCAGTACTTC
CDR3aa: CASSESVALYQETQYF

v_gene: TRBV10-3
d_gene: -
abundance: -
j_gene: TRBJ2-7
CDR3nt: TGTGCCATCAGTGAGAGACAGGCCTTTTTAGAGCAGTACTTC
CDR3aa: CAISERQAFLEQYF

v_gene: TRBV9
d_gene: -
abundance: -
j_gene: TRBJ2-5
CDR3nt: TGTGCCAGCAGCCCCGGAGGGTACCAAGAGACCCAGTACTTC
CDR3aa: CASSPGGYQETQYF

v_gene: TRBV4-1
d_gene: TRBD2
abundance: -
j_gene: TRBJ2-1
CDR3nt: TGCGCCAGCAGCCAAGAAAGGGTAGCGGGGGGGCCTTGGTCCTACAATGAGCAGTTCTTC
CDR3aa: CASSQERVAGGPWSYNEQFF

v_gene: TRBV6-5
d_gene: -
abundance: -
j_gene: TRBJ2-2
CDR3nt: TGTGCCAGCAGGCCCCAGTGGGCTGGGACCGGGGAGCTGTTTTTT
CDR3aa: CASRPQWAGTGELFF

v_gene: TRBV6-5
d_gene: -
abundance: -
j_gene: TRBJ2-5
CDR3nt: TGTGCCAGCAGGCCAGACTATTTTCAGACCCAGTACTTC
CDR3aa: CASRPDYFQTQYF

v_gene: TRBV28
d_gene: TRBD2
abundance: -
j_gene: TRBJ2-7
CDR3nt: TGTGCCAGCAGTTTGGGGTCCGGGACTAGCGGGACCATCTACGAGCAGTACTTC
CDR3aa: CASSLGSGTSGTIYEQYF

v_gene: TRBV29-1
d_gene: TRBD2
abundance: few
j_gene: TRBJ2-7
CDR3nt: TGCAGCGTTCTGACTAGCGGGGGGAAATTAACCTACGAGCAGTACTTC
CDR3aa: CSVLTSGGKLTYEQYF

v_gene: TRBV11-2
d_gene: -
abundance: -
j_gene: TRBJ2-1
CDR3nt: TGTGCCAGCAGCTTAGATAGGGGTTTTGGAAGCTCCTACAATGAGCAGTTCTTC
CDR3aa: CASSLDRGFGSSYNEQFF

v_gene: TRBV11-2
d_gene: TRBD2
abundance: -
j_gene: TRBJ2-7
CDR3nt: TGTGCCAGCAGCCGTAGCGGGGGATCCTACGAGCAGTACTTC
CDR3aa: CASSRSGGSYEQYF

v_gene: TRBV30
d_gene: -
abundance: -
j_gene: TRBJ1-3
CDR3nt: TGTGCCTGGGCCCCTGGGCCTCTCTCTGGAAACACCATATATTTT
CDR3aa: CAWAPGPLSGNTIYF

v_gene: TRBV7-9
d_gene: -
abundance: -
j_gene: TRBJ2-5
CDR3nt: TGTGCCAGCAGCTTAGCGGGGCCTGAGACCCAGTACTTC
CDR3aa: CASSLAGPETQYF

v_gene: TRBV19
d_gene: TRBD1
abundance: -
j_gene: TRBJ1-1
CDR3nt: TGTGCCAGTAAACGGGGACAGGGGGCGGTCACTGAAGCTTTCTTT
CDR3aa: CASKRGQGAVTEAFF

v_gene: TRBV6-6
d_gene: -
abundance: -
j_gene: TRBJ2-4
CDR3nt: TGTGCCAGCACCGATAGACACTTAGCCAAAAACATTCAGTACTTC
CDR3aa: CASTDRHLAKNIQYF

v_gene: TRBV7-9
d_gene: TRBD2
abundance: -
j_gene: TRBJ2-7
CDR3nt: TGTGCCAGCAGCCAAATAGCGGGACCCGGAGTCGAGCAGTACTTC
CDR3aa: CASSQIAGPGVEQYF